The clone carrying this TCR beta chain was found a few times. The CDR3 is 15 amino acids. The ends were cut back, 4 bases at V and 2 bases at J, with 15 bases in the middle. Germline V gives CDR1 SGHDN, CDR2 FVKESK. This sample stems from a study of blood T cell repertoires in COVID-19. Looking at the study overall: Italy, Spain and the United States were the sources of the convalescent and acute COVID-19 samples. Nucleic acid was either cDNA or gDNA, and it came from T cells, B-cell-depleted T cells, or PBMCs.

Source study methods: Scientists estimated how many nucleated cells there were by amplifying reference gene primers. Method: immunoSEQ multiplex PCR; TCRdb's copy keeps in-frame clones and lacks some. V and J calls and clone size are as listed in that table; D and trimming were resolved from the DNA. In the table there are about 74,000 clones, roughly 80% of which are singletons. The sample consisted of peripheral blood. The chain joins TRBV14 to TRBJ2-7, with D possibly being TRBD1 (5 bases). The clonotype comes from an elderly man with acute or convalescent COVID-19. The CDR3 is CASSPPHRPPYEQYF. CDR3 nucleotide sequence: TGTGCCAGCAGCCCGCCCCACAGGCCTCCCTACGAGCAGTACTTC.